The rows below give T cell receptor beta chains drawn from one sample of a study of T cell changes during pregnancy in multiple sclerosis. Produced via immunoSEQ multiplex PCR; TCRdb's table is partial and in-frame only. The profile shows under 80,000 clones, roughly 92% of them singletons. The sequenced sample was peripheral blood, obtained in the second trimester of pregnancy. The source of these receptors is a female donor with multiple sclerosis, enrolled in a pregnancy study. The CDR3 runs from the conserved cysteine through the conserved F or W. D genes are given only for firm matches.

>.|TRBV19
CASRRGGGTKNIQYF
>TRBD1|TRBV5-4
CASSLGGTGGFYGYTF
>.|TRBV18
CASSPASGTYEQYF
>.|TRBV5-1
CASGPDPRGNEQFF
>.|TRBV29-1
CSTRDSYNEQFF
>.|TRBV5-1
CASSPDSTSQSRANVLTF
>TRBD1|TRBV6-5
CASSSTGRNSPLHF
>.|TRBV18
CASSPGRGARTEAFF
>TRBD1|TRBV9
CASSVPGTGGLAGELFF
>TRBD2|TRBV7-9
CASRLGGRGDNEQFF
>TRBD1|TRBV29-1
CSVGGQGAYEQYF
>.|TRBV19
CASTLGRGEAFF
>TRBD1|TRBV7-3
CASSLVNRGQPGELFF
>.|TRBV2
CASSETDTYGYTF
>.|TRBV2
CASSERATANTGELFF
>.|TRBV19
CASSDQGGTGELFF
>.|TRBV7-2
CASSPSYEQYF
>TRBD1|TRBV6-5
CASSATGQSYEQYF
>.|TRBV19
CASSIRSGSEQYF
>.|TRBV29-1
CSVLPGGYGYTF